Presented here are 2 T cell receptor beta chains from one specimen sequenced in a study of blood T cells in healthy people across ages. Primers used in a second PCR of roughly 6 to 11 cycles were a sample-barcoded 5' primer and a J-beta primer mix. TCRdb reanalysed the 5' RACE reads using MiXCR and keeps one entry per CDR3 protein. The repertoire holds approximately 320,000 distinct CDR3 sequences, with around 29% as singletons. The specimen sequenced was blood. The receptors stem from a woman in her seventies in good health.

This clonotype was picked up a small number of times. The CDR3 sequence: CARTCFPPYNEQFF. CDR3 sequence (DNA): TGTGCCAGGACGTGTTTTCCTCCGTACAATGAGCAGTTCTTC. The rearrangement uses TRBV28 and TRBJ2-1; no firm D call. V dropped 9 bases and J dropped 4 bases, with 16 bases sitting between them. There are 14 residues in the CDR3. Per the germline V gene, CDR1 is MDHEN and CDR2 is SYDVKM.

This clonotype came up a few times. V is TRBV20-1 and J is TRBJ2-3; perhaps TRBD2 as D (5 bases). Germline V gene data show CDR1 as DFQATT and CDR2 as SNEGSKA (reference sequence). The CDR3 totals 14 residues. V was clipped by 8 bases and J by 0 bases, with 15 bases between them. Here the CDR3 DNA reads TGCAGTCTAGGGAGAGGTGGGAGCACAGATACGCAGTATTTT. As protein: CSLGRGGSTDTQYF.